This T cell receptor beta chain was sequenced during a study of T cells in Graves' hyperthyroidism and ophthalmopathy. Using RNA transcripts as the source, TCR beta CDR3 regions were amplified. In the first-round RT-PCR of the TCR CDR3, the HTBI primer set was used. One entry per CDR3 protein, called by TCRdb with MiXCR from the multiplex PCR reads. The table shows fewer than 900,000 distinct CDR3 sequences, with about 17% occurring only once. V shed 5 bases, J shed 3 bases, and the junction held 3 bases outside the gene matches. The CDR3 extends over 14 amino acids. This clonotype was recorded many times. Clinical symptoms, serum thyroxine and TRAb, thyroid ultrasound and orbital computed tomography were used for the diagnoses.

The sample consisted of blood. The J gene is TRBJ1-5, the V gene TRBV12-3 or TRBV12-4; 8 bases match TRBD1. The receptor was isolated from a young man with Graves' hyperthyroidism. The CDR3 coding sequence is TGTGCCAGCAGTAGGGACAGGATCAATCAGCCCCAGCATTTT. It yields the protein CASSRDRINQPQHF.